One T cell receptor (beta chain) is described in this entry. Its specificity is unknown. The table came from immunoSEQ multiplex PCR; TCRdb's copy has only in-frame clones and leaves some out. The data contain over 65,000 clones, 70% to 90% of them singletons. This sample was taken from a study of OX40 agonist ivuxolimab in advanced cancers. The overall study: Ivuxolimab, an antibody that agonizes OX40 (CD134), was administered to the patients. At about 81% male, the cohort had a mean age of about 60 years, ranging from about 23 to 79. Findings and limits, study-wide: Expanded clones belonging to CD8+ T cells outnumbered, on average, those of CD4+.

Sequencing was performed on CD4+ or CD8+ T cells sorted from blood, taken in a trial of the OX40 agonist ivuxolimab. This TCR was recovered from an adult with an advanced solid tumor such as melanoma, head and neck, liver or kidney cancer.

The CDR3 reads CASSSRGGRHNEQFF. For the CDR3, the DNA is TGCGCCAGCAGTTCCCGCGGCGGGAGGCACAATGAGCAGTTCTTC. The J gene is TRBJ2-1, the V gene TRBV5-1, with 8 bases aligning to TRBD2. CDR1 SGHRS and CDR2 YFSETQ come from the germline V gene. V was clipped by 5 bases and J by 5 bases; unmatched bases: 9. The CDR3 is 15 amino acids.